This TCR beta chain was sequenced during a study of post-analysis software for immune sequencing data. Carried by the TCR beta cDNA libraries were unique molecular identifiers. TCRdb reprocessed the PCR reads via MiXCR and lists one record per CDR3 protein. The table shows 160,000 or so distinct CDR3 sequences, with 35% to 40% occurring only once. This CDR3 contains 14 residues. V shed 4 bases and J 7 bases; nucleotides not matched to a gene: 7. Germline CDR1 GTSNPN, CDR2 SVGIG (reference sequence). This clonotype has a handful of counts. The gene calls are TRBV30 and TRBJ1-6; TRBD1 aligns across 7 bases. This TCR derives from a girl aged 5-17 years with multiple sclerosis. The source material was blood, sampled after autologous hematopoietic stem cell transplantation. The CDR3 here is CAWNAGGTNSPLHF. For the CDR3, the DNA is TGTGCCTGGAATGCAGGGGGTACGAATTCACCCCTCCACTTT.